The 5 T cell receptor beta chains in this list originate from one sample, sequenced in a study of regulatory T cells in long-lasting Graves disease. The authors built TCR beta libraries using iRepertoire HTBI primers and Arm-PCR of CDR3 regions. TCRdb analysed the multiplex PCR reads with MiXCR anew, one entry per CDR3 protein. The repertoire holds roughly 560,000 distinct CDR3 sequences, with 12% as singletons. Indicated time point: newly diagnosed GD, antithyroid drugs for less than 3 months. Isolated PBMC RNA provided the starting material for the TCR library. The data also belong to a second study, concerning T cells in Graves' hyperthyroidism and ophthalmopathy.

Sample: peripheral blood mononuclear cells (PBMCs), taken at new diagnosis, from a patient treated with antithyroid drugs. Receptors originate from a woman aged 25 to 39 with Graves disease.

V gene TRBV28 combines with J gene TRBJ2-3; D not certain. The V end was cut by 4 bases, the J end by 2 bases, with 13 bases between. The germline gives CDR1 MDHEN, CDR2 SYDVKM. CDR3 length: 15 residues. CDR3 coding DNA: TGTGCCAGCAGTTCTCCGACGAGGTCCACAGATACGCAGTATTTT. Residues: CASSSPTRSTDTQYF.

Concerning this clonotype itself: This likely traces to a read error, being one base from a far larger clone. The chain couples TRBV2 to TRBJ1-1, with D perhaps matching TRBD1 (6 bases). V was cut by 5 bases and J by 4 bases, with 11 bases left in between. The germline V gene encodes CDR1 SNHLY and CDR2 FYNNEI. CDR3 length: 13 amino acids. The CDR3 DNA is TGTGCCAGCAGTTACAGGGAGATCACTGAAGCTTTCTTT. Its protein product is CASSYREITEAFF.

This clonotype was counted at least ten times. This chain joins TRBV5-4 and TRBJ2-7, with 7 bases matching TRBD2. Germline loops: CDR1 SGHNT, CDR2 YYREEE (reference sequence). V shed 4 bases and J 2 bases; nucleotides not matched to a gene: 3. CDR3 size: 13 residues. In DNA form, the CDR3 reads TGTGCCAGCAGCCGGGACTACCCCTACGAGCAGTACTTC. This codes for CASSRDYPYEQYF. Together with reference TRBV5-4 and TRBJ2-7, the CDR3 gives the full variable domain: ETGVTQSPTHLIKTRGQQVTLRCSSQSGHNTVSWYQQALGQGPQFIFQYYREEENGRGNFPPRFSGLQFPNYSSELNVNALELDDSALYLCASSRDYPYEQYFGPGTRLTVT.

This clonotype was observed a few times. The chain combines TRBV27 with TRBJ1-2; D is perhaps TRBD1 (6 bases). Germline V CDR1 and CDR2: MNHEY, SMNVEV (reference sequence). The CDR3 length is 14 residues. The V end lost 6 bases, the J end lost 8 bases, and 19 bases lay between the germline ends. The CDR3 DNA follows: TGTGCCAGCAGCCCAAGACAGGTCCCAGGCGGCTACACCTTC. It translates to CASSPRQVPGGYTF.

This clonotype appeared a few times. The chain is built from TRBV5-1 and TRBJ1-5; the D gene is possibly TRBD1 (5 bases). CDR3 size: 15 residues. The germline CDR1 and CDR2 sequences are SGHRS and YFSETQ. V was clipped by 1 base and J by 4 bases, with 12 bases between them. The CDR3 DNA reads TGCGCCAGCAGCTTGCAGGGCTTAGATAATCAGCCCCAGCATTTT. Translating gives CASSLQGLDNQPQHF.